The clone carrying this T cell receptor beta chain appeared a few times. Its antigen is currently unknown. Patients with ophthalmopathy all had a Clinical Activity Score of at least 3, a NOSPECS grade of at least 4 and duration under 3 months. The sample is drawn from a study of T cells in Graves' hyperthyroidism and ophthalmopathy. About the study: Staff took peripheral blood when the initial diagnosis was made, before any treatment began. Findings and limits, study-wide: The model forecast ophthalmopathy, anticipating it by a median approximately 6 months before onset. Using 13 V-J features, a model discriminated ophthalmopathy from stable hyperthyroidism.

The source material, RNA transcripts, was used to amplify TCR beta CDR3 regions. First-round RT-PCR targeting the TCR CDR3 was performed with the HTBI primer set. TCRdb re-called the multiplex PCR reads with MiXCR, one entry per CDR3 protein. The sample includes a few hundred thousand distinct CDR3 sequences, approximately 13% of them seen just once. Germline V gene data show CDR1 as MNHNS and CDR2 as SASEGT. V shed 0 bases and J shed 9 bases, with 9 bases lying between them. The CDR3 length is 14 residues. The chain has TRBV6-1 and TRBJ1-6, with a tentative D call TRBD1 (6 bases). This receptor was identified in a woman aged 40 to 50 with Graves' ophthalmopathy. Material: blood. The CDR3 region is CASSEAGAGSPLHF. The CDR3, as DNA: TGTGCCAGCAGTGAAGCGGGGGCGGGTTCACCCCTCCACTTT.